This T cell receptor beta chain originates from a study of OX40 agonist ivuxolimab in advanced cancers. Study-level background: Across the patients, intravenous ivuxolimab was delivered every 2 weeks at 0.01 to 10 mg/kg. Findings and limits, study-wide: Near-lowest levels of clonal expansion characterized partial responders at 0.1-3.0 mg/kg. CD4+ T cells averaged fewer expanded clones than CD8+ T cells.

On this clone: Antigen specificity is unknown.

TCRdb's copy holds only in-frame clones and misses some; the assay was immunoSEQ multiplex PCR. Among more than 55,000 clones listed, approximately 82% were seen once. The source of this sequence is an adult with an advanced solid tumor such as melanoma, head and neck, liver or kidney cancer. The source was CD4+ or CD8+ T cells sorted from blood, collected in a trial of the OX40 agonist ivuxolimab.

CDR3 sequence (DNA): TGTGCCAGCAGCATGACTAGCGGGGGGCCAAGCACAGATACGCAGTATTTT. Translation gives CASSMTSGGPSTDTQYF. The chain joins TRBV7-2 to TRBJ2-3; 13 positions agree with TRBD2. The V gene end was trimmed by 5 bases and the J gene end by 0 bases; junction bases not matched to a gene: 5. CDR3 length equals 17 residues. Germline CDR1 is SGHTA and CDR2 is FQGNSA.